This T cell receptor beta chain derives from a study of CD8 T cells in Susac syndrome. V gave up 3 bases and J gave up 7 bases, with 19 bases separating them. Looked up from germline, CDR1 is LGHDT and CDR2 is YNNKEL (reference sequence). This CDR3 spans 16 amino acids. Random hexamers were used to reverse transcribe roughly 0.45 to 1 ug of RNA. Amplification of TCR beta CDR3 spanned 54 Vbeta and 13 Jbeta via immunoSEQ multiplex PCR. TCRdb ran MiXCR on the immunoSEQ multiplex PCR reads and lists one entry per CDR3 protein. The data show some 200,000 distinct CDR3 sequences, with approximately 95% seen just once and roughly 0.1% held by the top ten. CD8+ and CD4+ blood T cells underwent TCR beta sequencing. Isolation of CD8+ and CD4+ T cells was performed negatively, whereas enrichment of TEMRA cells was done by FACS.

This sequence originates from a human donor with multiple sclerosis. Input material: CD4+ T cells from PBMCs. The chain couples TRBV3-1 to TRBJ2-1; D remains ambiguous. CDR3 coding DNA: TGTGCCAGCAGCCAGTCCGGGCCCCATTTAGGGAATGAGCAGTTCTTC. This gives the protein CASSQSGPHLGNEQFF.